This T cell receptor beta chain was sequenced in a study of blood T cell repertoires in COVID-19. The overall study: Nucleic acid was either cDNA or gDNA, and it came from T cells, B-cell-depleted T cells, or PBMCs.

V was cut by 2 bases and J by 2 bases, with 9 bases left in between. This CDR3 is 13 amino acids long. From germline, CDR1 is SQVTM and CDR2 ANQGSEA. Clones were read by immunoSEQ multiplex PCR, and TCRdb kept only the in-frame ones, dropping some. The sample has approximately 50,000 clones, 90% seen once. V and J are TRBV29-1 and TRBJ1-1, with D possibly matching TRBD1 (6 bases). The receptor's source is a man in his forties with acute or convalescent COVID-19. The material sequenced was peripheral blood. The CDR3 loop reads CSVERQVNTEAFF. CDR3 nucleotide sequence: TGCAGCGTTGAACGACAGGTAAACACTGAAGCTTTCTTT.